This TCR beta chain emerged from a study of blood T cell repertoires in COVID-19. Study context: The samples span acute and convalescent COVID-19 from the United States, Italy and Spain. Sample material is recorded as cDNA or gDNA derived from T cells, B-cell-depleted T cells, or PBMCs.

Original data processing: Amplifying reference gene primers gave estimates of nucleated cell counts. The data were produced by immunoSEQ multiplex PCR, yet TCRdb's version contains in-frame clones alone and is incomplete. That table furnishes V, J and clone size, whereas the DNA furnished D and trimming. The repertoire holds roughly 180,000 clones, with under 85% as singletons. CDR1 is MNHNS and CDR2 is SASEGT in the germline V gene. The CDR3 is made up of 14 amino acids. Trimming removed 1 base from V and 9 bases from J, with 13 bases in between. This clonotype was sampled from a human donor in a cohort sampled during active COVID-19. The genes are TRBV6-1 and TRBJ1-5, with D unresolved. The source material was peripheral blood. CDR3 in amino acids: CASSEVQHRGPQHF. Here the CDR3 DNA reads TGTGCCAGCAGTGAAGTCCAACATCGAGGGCCCCAGCATTTT.